The present TCR beta chain was sequenced within a study of blood T cell repertoires in COVID-19. Profiling relied on immunoSEQ multiplex PCR, and the TCRdb table lists in-frame clones only, not all of them. The sample has roughly 220,000 clones, around 80% seen once. Per the germline V gene, CDR1 is MNHEY and CDR2 is SMNVEV (reference sequence). This CDR3 comprises 17 residues. Trimming cost V 2 bases and J 6 bases; bases outside gene matches: 11. This sequence originates from a man between 35 and 55 years old who had recovered from COVID-19. The J gene is TRBJ1-1, the V gene TRBV27; TRBD1 matches at 11 bases. The sample was PBMCs or T cells enriched from blood (not recorded which). CDR3: CASSLHGQGAPLAEAFF. The CDR3 coding sequence is TGTGCCAGCAGTTTACATGGACAGGGGGCGCCCCTTGCTGAAGCTTTCTTT.